This T cell receptor beta chain was identified during a study of control samples from healthy donors and cancer patients. Sequencing was performed with immunoSEQ multiplex PCR; in TCRdb, only in-frame clones are kept and a portion is missing. The table lists about 120,000 clones, over 75% of them singletons. CDR3 length: 14 amino acids. V shed 5 bases and J shed 1 base, with 9 bases lying between them. Germline lookup yields CDR1 LNHDA and CDR2 SQIVND (reference sequence). The receptor was isolated from a woman aged 45-65 years with colorectal cancer. This sequence joins TRBV19 and TRBJ1-5; maybe TRBD1 (5 bases). The sequenced sample consisted of PBMCs. CDR3 in DNA: TGTGCCAGTAGTGACCGGGACAGCAATCAGCCCCAGCATTTT. It encodes CASSDRDSNQPQHF. Supplemented by reference TRBV19 and TRBJ1-5, the full variable domain reads DGGITQSPKYLFRKEGQNVTLSCEQNLNHDAMYWYRQDPGQGLRLIYYSQIVNDFQKGDIAEGYSVSREKKESFPLTVTSAQKNPTAFYLCASSDRDSNQPQHFGDGTRLSIL.